This paragraph reports one T cell receptor beta chain. Its antigen is not known. This entry is derived from a study of siplizumab effects on memory and regulatory T cells. Study conclusions and caveats: Of the alloreactive clones, only a minor fraction mapped to unstimulated subsets. Some alloreactive sequences were traceable to unstimulated CD4+ memory cells, and siplizumab significantly reduced them.

Germline V gene sequence: CDR1 SGHDT, CDR2 YYEEEE. V was pared by 0 bases and J by 6 bases, with 4 bases of the junction left unmatched. CDR3 length: 16 amino acids. TCR templates, about 10^5 per sample, were assayed. Assay: immunoSEQ multiplex PCR; the TCRdb copy retains only in-frame clones and omits some. The table shows 100,000 or so clones, with about 94% occurring only once. Material: non-Treg CD4+ T cells sorted from blood. The receptor comes from a human donor in good health. The chain is built from TRBV5-6 and TRBJ1-4, with TRBD1 matching over 11 bases. The CDR3 DNA sequence: TGTGCCAGCAGCTTGGCCGGACAGGGGGCTTATGAAAAACTGTTTTTT. Its protein product is CASSLAGQGAYEKLFF.